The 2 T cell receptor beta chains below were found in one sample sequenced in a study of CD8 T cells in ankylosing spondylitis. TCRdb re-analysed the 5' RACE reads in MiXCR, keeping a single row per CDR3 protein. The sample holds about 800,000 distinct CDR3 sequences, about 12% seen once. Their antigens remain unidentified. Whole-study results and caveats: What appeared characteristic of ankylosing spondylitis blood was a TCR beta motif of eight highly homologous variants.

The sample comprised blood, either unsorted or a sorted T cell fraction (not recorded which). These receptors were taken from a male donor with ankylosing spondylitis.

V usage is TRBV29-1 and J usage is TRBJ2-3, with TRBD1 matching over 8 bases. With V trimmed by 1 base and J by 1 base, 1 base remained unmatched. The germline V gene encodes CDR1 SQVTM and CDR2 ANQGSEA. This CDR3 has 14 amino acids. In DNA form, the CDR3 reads TGCAGCGTTGAAGCGACAGGGGGCACAGATACGCAGTATTTT. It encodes CSVEATGGTDTQYF.

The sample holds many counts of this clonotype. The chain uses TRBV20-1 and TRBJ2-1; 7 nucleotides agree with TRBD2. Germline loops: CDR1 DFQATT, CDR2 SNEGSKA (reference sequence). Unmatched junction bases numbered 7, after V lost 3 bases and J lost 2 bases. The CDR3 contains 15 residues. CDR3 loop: CSARGGRGTYNEQFF. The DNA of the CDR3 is TGCAGTGCTAGGGGCGGGAGAGGGACCTACAATGAGCAGTTCTTC.